One sample yielded the 8 T cell receptor beta chains listed below, sequenced in a study of CD8+ T cells in alopecia areata. Sequencing relied on a cDNA template that was reverse transcribed from extracted RNA. TCRdb's table, derived via immunoSEQ multiplex PCR, lists solely in-frame clones and lacks some. Here the sample spans fewer than 250,000 clones, roughly 60% being singletons. The sample's treatment: oral pan-JAK inhibitor, 5-10 mg twice daily. Here the sequenced sample was CD4+ T cells sorted from blood, taken at week 24, from a patient treated with tofacitinib. The receptors here all came from a human donor with alopecia areata.

The chain joins TRBV10-3 to TRBJ2-5; D is ambiguous. The J call is in doubt because the DNA end fits TRBJ2-7 better. The CDR3 consists of 13 residues. Germline V gene lookup returns CDR1 ENHRY and CDR2 SYGVKD. CDR3: CAISESYEYEQYF. The CDR3 region has the DNA TGTGCCATCAGTGAGTCTTACGAATACGAGCAGTACTTC.

J is TRBJ2-2 and V is TRBV30, with 8 bases that match TRBD2. After removal of 6 bases from V and 2 bases from J, the junction contained 5 bases not matched to a gene. The CDR3 length is 14 residues. Germline CDR1 is GTSNPN and CDR2 is SVGIG (reference sequence). CDR3 region: CACTLAGNTGELFF. The CDR3 DNA is TGTGCCTGCACTCTAGCGGGCAACACCGGGGAGCTGTTTTTT. The complete variable domain, with remaining parts taken from reference TRBV30 and TRBJ2-2, reads SQTIHQWPATLVQPVGSPLSLECTVEGTSNPNLYWYRQAAGRGLQLLFYSVGIGQISSEVPQNLSASRPQDRQFILSSKKLLLSDSGFYLCACTLAGNTGELFFGEGSRLTVL.

The chain is built from TRBV18 and TRBJ1-1; 8 nucleotides align to TRBD1. Germline trimming cut 0 bases from V and 3 bases from J; bases unmatched to any gene: 3. The CDR3 has 15 amino acids. The germline V gene encodes CDR1 KGHSH and CDR2 LQKENI. The chain's CDR3 is CASSPPNRGDTEAFF. The CDR3 DNA reads as TGTGCCAGCTCACCACCGAACAGGGGGGACACTGAAGCTTTCTTT.

The chain joins TRBV29-1 to TRBJ2-7; weak D call: TRBD2 (5 bases). The CDR3 loop spans 13 amino acids. The germline CDR1 and CDR2 sequences are SQVTM and ANQGSEA. The V end lost 6 bases, the J end lost 3 bases, and 15 bases lay between the germline ends. The CDR3 reads CSVKRTRDYEQYF. DNA of the CDR3: TGCAGCGTAAAACGTACTAGGGACTACGAGCAGTACTTC.

The V call is TRBV6-5, the J call TRBJ2-3, with 9 bases identical to TRBD1. Germline loops: CDR1 MNHEY, CDR2 SVGAGI. The CDR3 is made up of 14 amino acids. Unmatched junction bases numbered 3, after V lost 2 bases and J lost 6 bases. The CDR3 sequence: CASSYGTGLDTQYF. CDR3 DNA: TGTGCCAGCAGTTACGGGACAGGGTTGGATACGCAGTATTTT.

The chain uses TRBV5-1 and TRBJ2-5, with a possible D match to TRBD1 (6 bases). Germline V gene data show CDR1 as SGHRS and CDR2 as YFSETQ. Trimming left V 0 bases short and J 5 bases short, with 23 bases between. The CDR3 contains 18 residues. CDR3 sequence reads: CASSLDPIGGQGVETQYF. As DNA, the CDR3 is TGCGCCAGCAGCTTGGACCCTATTGGGGGCCAGGGTGTGGAGACCCAGTACTTC.

This chain connects TRBV30 to TRBJ1-4, with D unresolved. Trimming pared 4 bases from V and 5 bases from J, leaving 11 bases between. CDR3 length equals 13 residues. Germline CDR1 is GTSNPN and CDR2 is SVGIG (reference sequence). The CDR3 loop reads CAWNEKINEKLFF. The CDR3 nucleotides read TGTGCCTGGAACGAGAAGATAAATGAAAAACTGTTTTTT.

This clone was observed a few times. This rearrangement joins TRBV20-1 to TRBJ2-3; D gene uncertain. This CDR3 is built from 10 residues. Trimming stripped 1 base from V and 7 bases from J, with 3 bases between. The germline V gene has CDR1 DFQATT and CDR2 SNEGSKA (reference sequence). CDR3 region: CSARVNTQYF. Written as DNA, the CDR3 is TGCAGTGCTAGAGTTAATACGCAGTATTTT.